This TCR beta chain was found in a study of blood T cell repertoires in COVID-19. Study background: The United States, Italy and Spain supplied acute and convalescent COVID-19 samples. In each case, the material was cDNA or gDNA derived from T cells, B-cell-depleted T cells, or PBMCs.

Germline CDR1 and CDR2: SGHDT and YYEEEE. The J segment lost 3 bases and the V segment lost 4 bases, leaving 8 bases of the junction unmatched. The CDR3 totals 16 residues. Authors' methods: Nucleated cell number was recorded as an estimate derived from reference gene primer amplification. Here immunoSEQ multiplex PCR was the method, and the copy in TCRdb shows in-frame clones only, minus some. The V and J calls and clone size are taken from that table; D and trimming were inferred from the DNA. The sample shows around 140,000 clones, 87% of them seen only once. The sequence derives from a woman aged 45 to 65 with acute or convalescent COVID-19. The chain employs TRBV5-6 and TRBJ1-1; 11 bases are a match to TRBD1. Input material: peripheral blood. The CDR3 protein is CASSTWTGGLYTEAFF. Here the CDR3 DNA reads TGTGCCAGCAGCACGTGGACAGGGGGCTTGTACACTGAAGCTTTCTTT. Together with reference TRBV5-6 and TRBJ1-1, the CDR3 gives the full variable domain: DAGVTQSPTHLIKTRGQQVTLRCSPKSGHDTVSWYQQALGQGPQFIFQYYEEEERQRGNFPDRFSGHQFPNYSSELNVNALLLGDSALYLCASSTWTGGLYTEAFFGQGTRLTVV.